This T cell receptor (beta chain) was identified in a study of blood T cells in healthy people across ages (dated by TCRdb to between 2014 and 2017). Some background on the complete study: In model experiments, roughly one uniquely barcoded TCR beta cDNA molecule per two T cells was captured by template switching. To avoid experimental bias, donors of different ages were randomly spread across the sequencing lanes. To track age-related changes in TCR beta repertoire diversity, the study relied on deep sequencing normalized with unique cDNA molecular identifiers. Two additional independent replicas of 1 million unique cDNA reads from the same blood draw were analyzed for two donors (one aged 18 to 30 and one aged 80 or older). Donors were grouped into four age groups: young (average 16 years), middle-aged (over 35), aged (62) and long-lived (around 80). General study outcomes and caveats: Compared with the aged group, more naive CD4+ T cells, fewer expanded clones and increased TCR diversity were shown by the long-lived group, suggesting age selection. Observed TCR beta diversity correlated strongly with the percentage of naive T cells measured by flow cytometry. Because donor CMV infection status was unknown, age-related changes in expanded clonotypes were potentially confounded. Estimates of total diversity based on one million sequenced T cells were regarded as lower bounds and as underestimates. As age increased, observed TCR beta diversity per million T cells dropped in a roughly linear way, and a significant reduction was already evident by age 40. Conclusive comparison of naive and antigen-experienced compartments was prevented by the profiling of bulk unsorted PBMCs.

Library preparation was by 5' RACE. Sequencing was performed on an Illumina HiSeq 2500. A second about 7 to 12 cycle PCR used a sample-barcoded 5' primer and a J-beta primer mix. A unique molecular identifier was introduced onto each TCR beta cDNA molecule by a template-switch 5' adaptor carrying 12 random nucleotides. Each sample yielded at least 2.5 million CDR3-containing paired-end reads. First-strand cDNA was synthesized from all RNA with the Mint cDNA synthesis kit, primed by a TRBC-specific oligonucleotide. After uracil-DNA glycosylase treatment, a first 18-cycle PCR used universal primers M1SS and BC2_uni_R on all cDNA. The original methods were these. Each sample was normalized by randomly selecting 1 million high-quality reads, each carrying a distinct molecular identifier. Reads with shared molecular identifiers were discarded instead of being binned into consensus sequences. CDR3 identification, clonotype clustering and error correction used MiTCR with a Q25 quality threshold and the strictest error-elimination algorithm. A nonparametric unseen species model using Euler transformation provided a lower-bound estimate of total TCR beta diversity. In-frame beta chains were kept once TCRdb had trimmed the public reads at Q25 with fastp and called clones with MiXCR. Every distinct CDR3 protein forms one entry, paired with its most common genes and DNA. V and J calls and clone size were set by TCRdb, not the authors. The sample profile shows roughly 720,000 distinct CDR3 sequences; roughly 50% of them were found once. The top ten constitute about 42% of the sample.

Measured from the cysteine to the phenylalanine, the CDR3 is 17 residues long. Of the read, only the CDR3 DNA is kept; its 51 bases are in frame from base 1. CDR1 and CDR2, per the germline V gene, are SGHDN and FVKESK. V ends up 0 bases short and J 3 bases short, with an unmatched junction base count of 8. Worth noting for this clonotype: Its binding antigen is unknown. Base qualities were left out, and no much larger clone turns up one base away.

The approximately 39 donors, aged about 6 to 95 years, were systemically healthy Caucasian individuals from Russia. Each donor gave ten milliliters of peripheral blood, drawn into EDTA-treated Vacutainer tubes. Ficoll-Paque density-gradient centrifugation was used to isolate PBMCs, with at least 7 million obtained per sample. Trizol reagent was used to extract total RNA from PBMCs, with at least 5.5 micrograms per sample. For every donor, flow cytometry on a PBMC aliquot measured the percentage of naive CD45RAhigh/CD27high T cells. The source material was blood. The sequence was obtained from an elderly man in good health. The sequence joins TRBV14 to TRBJ1-1, with 9 junctional bases fitting TRBD1. The CDR3 protein is CASSQEGTGRFYTEAFF. The nucleotide sequence is TGTGCCAGCAGCCAAGAAGGGACAGGGAGATTCTACACTGAAGCTTTCTTT.